The following is a T cell receptor (beta chain) sequence with its context. Its antigen is currently unknown. The protocol was immunoSEQ multiplex PCR, while the TCRdb copy is restricted to in-frame clones and leaves out a portion. The table records over 100,000 clones, 85% to 95% of them present only once. CDR3 size: 16 residues. CDR1 SGHRS and CDR2 YFSETQ come from the germline V gene. Between the trimmed V and J ends, which lost 1 base and 1 base, there was a span of 14 bases. This entry belongs to a study of graft-versus-host responses after intestinal transplantation. Study overall: Multivisceral, liver-intestinal, or isolated intestinal transplants were performed in recipients. Among the recipients, all got anti-thymocyte globulin induction and then tacrolimus and steroids for two to four years.

Regarding the study as a whole: Recipient bone marrow held GvH clones, some seen earlier in ileum or blood.

This chain connects TRBV5-1 to TRBJ2-5; D is perhaps TRBD1 (5 bases). This receptor was taken from a human donor who received an intestinal transplant. The material sequenced was unstimulated CD4+ T cells sorted from spleen or lymph node cells, taken before intestinal transplant. This CDR3 is CASSLSPRAIQETQYF. CDR3 DNA: TGCGCCAGCAGCTTGTCCCCCAGGGCGATCCAAGAGACCCAGTACTTC.